This T cell receptor beta chain derives from a study of blood T cell repertoires in COVID-19. Turning to the study itself: T cells, B-cell-depleted T cells, or PBMCs supplied cDNA or gDNA.

Produced via immunoSEQ multiplex PCR; TCRdb's table is partial and in-frame only. The sample records over 300,000 clones, 65% to 90% being singletons. The CDR3 sequence is 16 residues long. Trimming took off 3 bases at V and 8 bases at J, with 22 bases between the two ends. Germline loops: CDR1 KGHSH, CDR2 LQKENI. This TCR was sampled from a human donor in a cohort sampled during active COVID-19. The specimen was peripheral blood. The rearrangement links TRBV18 to TRBJ1-2, with D perhaps TRBD1 (6 bases). DNA for the CDR3: TGTGCCAGCTCACCCCAAAACAGGGCCCCCGAGGGGGGCTACACCTTC. Protein: CASSPQNRAPEGGYTF.